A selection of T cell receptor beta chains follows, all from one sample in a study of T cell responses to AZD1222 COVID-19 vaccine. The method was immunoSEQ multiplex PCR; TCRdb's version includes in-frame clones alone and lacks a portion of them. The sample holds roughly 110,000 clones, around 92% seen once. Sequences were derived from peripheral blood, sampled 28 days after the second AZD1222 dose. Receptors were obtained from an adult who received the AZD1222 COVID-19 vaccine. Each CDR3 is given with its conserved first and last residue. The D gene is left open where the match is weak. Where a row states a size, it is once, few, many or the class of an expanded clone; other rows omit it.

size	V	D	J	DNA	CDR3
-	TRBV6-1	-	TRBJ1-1	TGTGCCAGCAGTGAACTGGGTCTAGGCACTGAAGCTTTCTTT	CASSELGLGTEAFF
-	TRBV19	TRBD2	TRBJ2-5	TGTGCCAGTAGTATCTGGGCGGGAGAGGGAGAGACCCAGTACTTC	CASSIWAGEGETQYF
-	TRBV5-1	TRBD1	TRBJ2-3	TGCGCCAGCAGCCCTAAGCGGGACAGGGGGGTAGATACGCAGTATTTT	CASSPKRDRGVDTQYF
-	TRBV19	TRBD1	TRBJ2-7	TGTGCCAGTAGTATTTCTGGGACAGGGGATTACGAGCAGTACTTC	CASSISGTGDYEQYF
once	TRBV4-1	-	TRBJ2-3	TGCGCCAGCAGCCAGGGTAGCACAGATACGCAGTATTTT	CASSQGSTDTQYF
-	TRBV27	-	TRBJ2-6	TGTGCCAGCAGTTTAGGTCCACTAGGGACATCTGGGGCCAACGTCCTGACTTTC	CASSLGPLGTSGANVLTF
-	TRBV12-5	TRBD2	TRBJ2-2	TGTGCTAGTGGTTTGGCCGGACTAGCGGGGGGTCAAGGGGAGCTGTTTTTT	CASGLAGLAGGQGELFF
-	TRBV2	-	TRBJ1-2	TGTGCCAGCCTTTTAACGAAACGGGATGGCTACACCTTC	CASLLTKRDGYTF
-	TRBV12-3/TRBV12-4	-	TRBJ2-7	TGTGCCAGCAGTTTAGCCCCGGGAGAGCAGTACTTC	CASSLAPGEQYF
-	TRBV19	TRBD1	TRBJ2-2	TGTGCCAGTAGTTCGACAGGGGGTCGAACCGGGGAGCTGTTTTTT	CASSSTGGRTGELFF
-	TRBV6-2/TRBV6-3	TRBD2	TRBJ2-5	TGTGCCAGCAGTTCATTTGCGGGAGCGTACCAAGAGACCCAGTACTTC	CASSSFAGAYQETQYF
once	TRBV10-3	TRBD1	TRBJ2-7	TGTGCCATCAATAAGGGGACAGGGGGCTTCAGTAACGAGCAGTACTTC	CAINKGTGGFSNEQYF
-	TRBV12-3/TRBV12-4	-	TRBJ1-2	TGTGCCAGCACCCTCGGGGTTCGTGGCTACACCTTC	CASTLGVRGYTF
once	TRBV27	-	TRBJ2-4	TGTGCCAGCAGTGCAGGACTCTATCCACCCTTAGCCAAAAACATTCAGTACTTC	CASSAGLYPPLAKNIQYF
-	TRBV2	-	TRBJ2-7	TGTGCCAGTGAAAGGGACCGGGCGTCCTACGAGCAGTACTTC	CASERDRASYEQYF
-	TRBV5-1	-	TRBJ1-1	TGCGCCAGCAGCTTGGATTCCCAGGGGCTGGCTGAAGCTTTCTTT	CASSLDSQGLAEAFF
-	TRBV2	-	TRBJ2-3	TGTGCCAGCAGTGAACAGCAAGATACGCAGTATTTT	CASSEQQDTQYF
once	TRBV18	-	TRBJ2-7	TGTGCCAGCTCACAAGGGATTAGGGTGAACGAGCAGTACTTC	CASSQGIRVNEQYF
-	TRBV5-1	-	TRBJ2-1	TGCGCCAGCAGTTGGAGTAACAATGAGCAGTTCTTC	CASSWSNNEQFF
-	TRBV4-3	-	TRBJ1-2	TGCGCCAGCAGCCAAGATCAGGGAGCCTCCGTTTGGGAGAACTATGGCTACACCTTC	CASSQDQGASVWENYGYTF
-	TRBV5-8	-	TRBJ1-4	TGTGCCAGCAGCTTGATATCTGGCAGGGCGAGTGAAAAACTGTTTTTT	CASSLISGRASEKLFF
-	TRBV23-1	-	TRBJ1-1	TGCGCCAGGACCCGGGTCCCCAAGGAGGTGAACACTGAAGCTTTCTTT	CARTRVPKEVNTEAFF
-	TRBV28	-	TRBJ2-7	TGTGCCAGCAGTTTGAAGGGATACGAGCAGTACTTC	CASSLKGYEQYF
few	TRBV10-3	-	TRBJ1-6	TGTGCCATCAGTGTTCAGGGAATAAATTCACCCCTCCACTTT	CAISVQGINSPLHF
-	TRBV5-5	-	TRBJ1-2	TGTGCCAGCAGCTTTGGGACCTCAAACGGCTATGGCTACACCTTC	CASSFGTSNGYGYTF
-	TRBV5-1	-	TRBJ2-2	TGCGCCAGCAGCTTGACCAGCGGACCTCCAGGCACCGGGGAGCTGTTTTTT	CASSLTSGPPGTGELFF
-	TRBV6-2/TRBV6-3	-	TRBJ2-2	TGTGCCAGCAGCACCATATACACCGGGGAGCTGTTTTTT	CASSTIYTGELFF
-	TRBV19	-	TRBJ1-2	TGTGCCAGTAGTCCCTCTAAGTATGTTGGAAATAACTATGGCTACACCTTC	CASSPSKYVGNNYGYTF
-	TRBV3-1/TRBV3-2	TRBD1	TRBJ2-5	TGTGCCAGCAATTTGCCGGGACAGAAAAACCAAGAGACCCAGTACTTC	CASNLPGQKNQETQYF
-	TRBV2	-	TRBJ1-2	TGTGCCAGCAGTCCGGGGAACAGGGACTACACCTTC	CASSPGNRDYTF
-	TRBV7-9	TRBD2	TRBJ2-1	TGTGCCAGCAGCCCCGGGAGGTTAAATGAGCAGTTCTTC	CASSPGRLNEQFF
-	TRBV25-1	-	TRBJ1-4	TGTGCCAGCATGGGAGGAGAAAAACTGTTTTTT	CASMGGEKLFF
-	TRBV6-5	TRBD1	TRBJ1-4	TGTGCCAGCAGCCCCAGGACAGGCAGTAATGAAAAACTGTTTTTT	CASSPRTGSNEKLFF
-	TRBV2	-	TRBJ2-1	TGTGCCAGCAGTGAATTGGGGACAAATCCTTACAATGAGCAGTTCTTC	CASSELGTNPYNEQFF
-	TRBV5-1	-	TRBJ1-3	TGCGCCAGCAGCCCTTATTCAGGGGTCTCTGGAAACACCATATATTTT	CASSPYSGVSGNTIYF
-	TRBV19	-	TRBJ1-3	TGTGCCAGTAGTGCTGACAGAAACCAGCTCTCTGGAAACACCATATATTTT	CASSADRNQLSGNTIYF
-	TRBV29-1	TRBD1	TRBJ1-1	TGCAGCGTCCTGGCCTCAGGGGGGAACACTGAAGCTTTCTTT	CSVLASGGNTEAFF
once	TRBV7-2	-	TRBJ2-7	TGTGCCAGCAGCTTAGAAAGAGGCAACGAGCAGTACTTC	CASSLERGNEQYF
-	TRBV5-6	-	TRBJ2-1	TGTGCCAGCAGCTTACCTAGCGCGTCCTACAATGAGCAGTTCTTC	CASSLPSASYNEQFF
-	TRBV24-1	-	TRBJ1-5	TGTGCCACCAGTGACCGGCCCGAGCTCCTCAATCAGCCCCAGCATTTT	CATSDRPELLNQPQHF
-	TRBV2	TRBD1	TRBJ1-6	TGTGCCAGCGGGGGGACAGGGGCACCCCTCCACTTT	CASGGTGAPLHF
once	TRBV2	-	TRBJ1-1	TGTGCCAGCAGTGAAGCGCCGGGACGGAAGAACACTGAAGCTTTCTTT	CASSEAPGRKNTEAFF
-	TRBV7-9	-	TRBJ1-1	TGTGCCAGCAGCTTTCCAGGGGCGAACACTGAAGCTTTCTTT	CASSFPGANTEAFF